Described below is a single T cell receptor (beta chain) sequence and its context. TCRdb keeps only in-frame clones here, not all; method: immunoSEQ multiplex PCR. Of 150,000 or so clones listed, over 70% are singletons. Participant-reported clinical history was the basis for cohort assignment. Germline lookup yields CDR1 SGDLS and CDR2 YYNGEE. V trimming: 0 bases; J trimming: 5 bases; junction bases outside the gene matches: 5. This CDR3 is built from 16 residues. The data were taken from a study of blood T cell repertoires in COVID-19. Looking at the study overall: Samples taken during acute and convalescent COVID-19 were collected in the United States, Italy and Spain.

The gene calls are TRBV9 and TRBJ2-3; 11 nucleotides align to TRBD2. The specimen sequenced was PBMCs or T cells enriched from blood (not recorded which). The receptor's source is a woman between 40 and 50 years old with acute COVID-19. The CDR3 protein is CASSVVGSGREDTQYF. CDR3 sequence (DNA): TGTGCCAGCAGCGTAGTAGGTAGCGGGAGGGAAGATACGCAGTATTTT.